This passage covers 26 T cell receptor beta chains from one sample sequenced in a study of blood T cell repertoires in COVID-19. The repertoire was sequenced with immunoSEQ multiplex PCR; TCRdb's copy has only in-frame clones and lacks some. The table records around 23,000 clones, 80% to 90% of them present only once. Specimen: peripheral blood. Source of these receptors: a human donor with acute or convalescent COVID-19. The donor label of this sample is uncertain.

The V gene is TRBV19, the J gene TRBJ2-3; 8 nucleotides align to TRBD2. The CDR3 contains 16 residues. Germline assignment: CDR1 LNHDA and CDR2 SQIVND (reference sequence). The junction had 11 bases not matched to a gene; V was cut back by 5 bases and J by 4 bases. CDR3 in DNA: TGTGCCAGTAGTCGAGGATTGTTAGCGGGACCAGATACGCAGTATTTT. Translation gives CASSRGLLAGPDTQYF.

CDR3 region: CASSLGGGQETQYF. CDR3 DNA sequence: TGTGCCAGCAGCTTGGGAGGGGGACAAGAGACCCAGTACTTC. The chain joins TRBV5-4 to TRBJ2-5, with D possibly matching TRBD1 (6 bases). Germline lookup yields CDR1 SGHNT and CDR2 YYREEE (reference sequence). The CDR3 sequence is 14 residues long. V gave up 0 bases and J gave up 2 bases, with 8 bases separating them.

The rearrangement joins TRBV2 to TRBJ2-5; 8 positions match TRBD2. The germline gives CDR1 SNHLY, CDR2 FYNNEI. The CDR3 runs 13 residues. The V segment lost 6 bases and the J segment 5 bases; nucleotides outside the gene matches: 5. CDR3 bases: TGTGCCAGCAGCGGCGGGGGGCGGGAGACCCAGTACTTC. Its protein product is CASSGGGRETQYF.

Only one count was recorded for this clone. V is TRBV11-2 and J is TRBJ2-6; D ambiguous. Germline loops: CDR1 SGHAT, CDR2 FQNNGV. The length of the CDR3 is 16 residues. V shed 1 base and J shed 2 bases, with 9 bases lying between them. As DNA, the CDR3 is TGTGCCAGCAGCTTAGGGGCTACGGCTGGGGCCAACGTCCTGACTTTC. This codes for CASSLGATAGANVLTF.

V and J are TRBV3-1 (or the pseudogene TRBV3-2) and TRBJ1-2; D call uncertain. Per germline, CDR1 LGHDT and CDR2 YNNKEL (reference sequence). The CDR3 sequence is 13 residues long. V lost 6 bases to trimming and J lost 6 bases, with 14 bases between them. The CDR3 is CASSHNRDDGYTF. CDR3 coding DNA: TGTGCCAGCAGTCACAACCGTGATGATGGCTACACCTTC.

This chain links TRBV5-4 with TRBJ2-7; D perhaps matches TRBD1 (6 bases). The V and J ends lost 2 bases and 0 bases respectively, with 15 bases between them. There are 16 residues in the CDR3. Germline V gives CDR1 SGHNT, CDR2 YYREEE (reference sequence). The CDR3 bases are TGTGCCAGCAGCTTTCCTAGGACAGAGAGCTCCTACGAGCAGTACTTC. It encodes CASSFPRTESSYEQYF.

CDR3 sequence (DNA): TGCGCCAGCAGCCGGGACAGGGGTCCAGGGGATGAGCAGTTCTTC. Amino acids: CASSRDRGPGDEQFF. This chain uses TRBV5-1 with TRBJ2-1, with TRBD1 matching 10 bases. Germline V lookup: CDR1 SGHRS, CDR2 YFSETQ. V trimming: 4 bases; J trimming: 8 bases; junction bases outside the gene matches: 9. CDR3 length: 15 amino acids.

The rearrangement joins TRBV6-6 to TRBJ2-7, with 8 bases identical to TRBD2. V lost 4 bases, J lost 3 bases, and 11 bases stayed unmatched. Per the germline V gene, CDR1 is MNHNY and CDR2 is SVGAGI (reference sequence). The CDR3 loop spans 16 amino acids. For the CDR3, the DNA is TGTGCCAGCAGTTTGAAAGGACGGGGGGGACACTACGAGCAGTACTTC. Protein: CASSLKGRGGHYEQYF.

The genes are TRBV4-2 and TRBJ2-7; 14 bases align to TRBD2. Germline CDR1 reads LGHNA; CDR2 reads YNFKEQ. This CDR3 spans 18 amino acids. Trimming at V came to 3 bases and at J to 3 bases, leaving 10 bases not matched to a gene. The CDR3 spells CASSQGTSGGRGGYEQYF. In DNA form, the CDR3 reads TGTGCCAGCAGCCAGGGGACTAGCGGGGGCCGGGGGGGCTACGAGCAGTACTTC.

The table lists this clone with a count of one. The J gene is TRBJ2-5, the V gene TRBV4-1, with D possibly matching TRBD2 (7 bases). The V gene's germline CDR1 is MGHRA and CDR2 YSYEKL. V lost 1 base and J lost 4, with 16 bases in between. This CDR3 contains 16 residues. Here the CDR3 reads CASSQVGGGLRETQYF. DNA for the CDR3: TGCGCCAGCAGCCAAGTGGGGGGGGGCCTTCGAGAGACCCAGTACTTC.

The V gene is TRBV29-1, the J gene TRBJ2-1, with D unclear. The CDR3 loop spans 14 amino acids. With 3 bases removed from V and 0 bases from J, the gap between germline ends came to 9 bases. CDR1 and CDR2 from the germline V gene are SQVTM and ANQGSEA. In nucleotides, the CDR3 is TGCAGCGTTGAGCGACAAGTCTCCTACAATGAGCAGTTCTTC. This codes for CSVERQVSYNEQFF.

V usage is TRBV7-2 and J usage is TRBJ2-7; TRBD2 is a possible D gene (5 bases). CDR3 length: 13 residues. V lost 3 bases and J lost 6, with 12 bases in between. The germline CDR1 and CDR2 sequences are SGHTA and FQGNSA. The CDR3 loop reads CASSFSEGGEQYF. The CDR3 nucleotides are TGTGCCAGCAGCTTCTCCGAGGGTGGCGAGCAGTACTTC.

In the case of this clone: Other DNA sequences in the sample encode the same CDR3. V is TRBV5-1 and J is TRBJ2-5; 12 bases are shared with TRBD2. The CDR3 loop spans 18 amino acids. The germline V gene encodes CDR1 SGHRS and CDR2 YFSETQ. With 2 bases clipped from V and 5 bases from J, the junction kept 13 bases outside the gene matches. The CDR3 sequence is CASSLSTSGGPMGETQYF. CDR3 nucleotides: TGCGCCAGCAGCTTATCGACTAGCGGGGGCCCCATGGGGGAGACCCAGTACTTC.

The rearrangement uses TRBV19 and TRBJ1-1, with D perhaps TRBD1 (6 bases). The ends were cut back, 9 bases at V and 0 bases at J, with 17 bases in the middle. CDR3 length: 15 amino acids. The germline V gene has CDR1 LNHDA and CDR2 SQIVND (reference sequence). DNA for the CDR3: TGTGCCAGCAAGGCGGGGGCCGGCATGAACACTGAAGCTTTCTTT. Protein sequence: CASKAGAGMNTEAFF.

The genes are TRBV7-9 and TRBJ1-1; D may be TRBD1 (5 bases). In germline, CDR1 is SEHNR, CDR2 FQNEAQ (reference sequence). V lost 5 bases to trimming and J lost 1 base, with 11 bases between them. The CDR3 runs to 14 residues. As DNA, the CDR3 is TGTGCCAGCAGCCCATTCGGACAGAACACTGAAGCTTTCTTT. Amino acids: CASSPFGQNTEAFF.

The V gene is TRBV3-1 (or the pseudogene TRBV3-2), the J gene TRBJ2-1; the D gene is possibly TRBD1 (5 bases). The CDR3 totals 16 residues. Trimming stripped 0 bases from V and 4 bases from J, with 13 bases between. The germline V gene encodes CDR1 LGHDT and CDR2 YNNKEL (reference sequence). This chain's CDR3 is CASSQDDSQGYNEQFF. The CDR3 bases are TGTGCCAGCAGCCAAGATGACAGTCAAGGTTACAATGAGCAGTTCTTC.

The chain has TRBV3-1 (or the pseudogene TRBV3-2) and TRBJ2-1, with 8 nucleotides matching TRBD1. V trimming: 6 bases; J trimming: 2 bases; junction bases outside the gene matches: 0. Germline V gene lookup returns CDR1 LGHDT and CDR2 YNNKEL (reference sequence). CDR3 length: 13 amino acids. The CDR3 loop reads CASRDRAYNEQFF. The CDR3 DNA follows: TGTGCCAGCAGGGACAGGGCCTACAATGAGCAGTTCTTC.

The chain has TRBV3-1 (or the pseudogene TRBV3-2) and TRBJ1-6; 9 nucleotides agree with TRBD1. V was clipped by 4 bases and J by 10 bases; unmatched bases: 5. Germline assignment: CDR1 LGHDT and CDR2 YNNKEL (reference sequence). This CDR3 has 14 residues. The CDR3 DNA follows: TGTGCCAGCAGCCCTGGGACAGGGCCATCACCCCTCCACTTT. Translation gives CASSPGTGPSPLHF.

This chain uses TRBV18 with TRBJ2-5; 10 bases are a match to TRBD1. Germline values: CDR1 KGHSH, CDR2 LQKENI. This CDR3 is built from 16 residues. Trimming at V came to 2 bases and at J to 1 base, leaving 4 bases not matched to a gene. CDR3 residues: CASSPKDRGFQETQYF. CDR3 nucleotides: TGTGCCAGCTCACCAAAGGACAGGGGGTTCCAAGAGACCCAGTACTTC.

The rearrangement joins TRBV5-8 to TRBJ1-1, with D tentatively TRBD1 (5 bases). Germline lookup yields CDR1 SGHTS and CDR2 YDEGEE. This CDR3 contains 14 residues. Trimming took 6 bases from V and 0 from J, leaving 12 bases between them. The CDR3: CASKRGAMNTEAFF. CDR3 DNA: TGTGCCAGCAAACGTGGGGCGATGAACACTGAAGCTTTCTTT.

The chain combines TRBV9 with TRBJ1-4; D gene uncertain. Germline assignment: CDR1 SGDLS and CDR2 YYNGEE. V lost 3 bases, J lost 2 bases, and 14 bases lay in between. The CDR3 has 16 amino acids. CDR3 sequence: CASSAGWAVTNEKLFF. In DNA, the CDR3 is TGTGCCAGCAGCGCCGGTTGGGCAGTTACTAATGAAAAACTGTTTTTT.

The rearrangement uses TRBV2 and TRBJ1-5, with D possibly TRBD1 on 6 matching bases. V gave up 7 bases and J gave up 3 bases, with 7 bases separating them. The V gene's germline CDR1 is SNHLY and CDR2 FYNNEI. This CDR3 contains 12 residues. The CDR3 region has the DNA TGTGCCAGCAACAGGGCCAATCAGCCCCAGCATTTT. Its protein product is CASNRANQPQHF.

This chain connects TRBV11-2 to TRBJ2-5, with D unresolved. There are 13 residues in the CDR3. The V gene's germline CDR1 is SGHAT and CDR2 FQNNGV. V lost 2 bases and J 4 bases, leaving 8 bases between the germline ends. DNA for the CDR3: TGTGCCAGCAGCTTAACGGGTCGAGAGACCCAGTACTTC. It specifies CASSLTGRETQYF.

The rearrangement links TRBV27 to TRBJ1-4; 7 nucleotides line up with TRBD1. Unmatched junction bases numbered 12, after V lost 7 bases and J lost 4 bases. The CDR3 is 16 residues long. Germline CDR1 and CDR2: MNHEY and SMNVEV (reference sequence). CDR3: CASTRGPGTDNEKLFF. In DNA, the CDR3 is TGTGCCAGCACCCGAGGCCCCGGGACAGATAATGAAAAACTGTTTTTT.

This clone was detected once. This chain uses TRBV19 with TRBJ2-2; D is ambiguous. The V gene lost 0 bases and the J gene lost 7 bases, with 3 bases spanning the gap. This CDR3 comprises 12 residues. Germline CDR1 LNHDA, CDR2 SQIVND (reference sequence). CDR3 sequence (DNA): TGTGCCAGTAGTATAGACAGCGGGGAGCTGTTTTTT. The encoded protein is CASSIDSGELFF.

The CDR3 nucleotides read TGTGCCAGCTCACCCTCGATCGGGAGGGACACTGAAGCTTTCTTT. Protein product: CASSPSIGRDTEAFF. J is TRBJ1-1 and V is TRBV18; D is undetermined. Per the germline V gene, CDR1 is KGHSH and CDR2 is LQKENI. The CDR3 contains 15 residues. Trimming shortened V by 3 bases and J by 3 bases, and 14 bases separated the two germline ends.